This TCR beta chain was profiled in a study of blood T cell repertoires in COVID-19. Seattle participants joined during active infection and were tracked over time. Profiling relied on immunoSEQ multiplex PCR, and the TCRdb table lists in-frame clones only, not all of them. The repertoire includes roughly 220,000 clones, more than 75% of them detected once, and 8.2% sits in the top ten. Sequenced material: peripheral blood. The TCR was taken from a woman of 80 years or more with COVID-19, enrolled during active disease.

Here the CDR3 DNA reads TGTGCCAGCTCACCACAAGGACAGGGCAATCAGCCCCAGCATTTT. Its protein product is CASSPQGQGNQPQHF. This chain connects TRBV18 to TRBJ1-5; 7 bases are a match to TRBD1. CDR3 length: 15 residues. Losses at the gene ends were 1 base for V and 2 bases for J; bases not matched to a gene: 2. Germline V lookup: CDR1 KGHSH, CDR2 LQKENI.